The 26 T cell receptor beta chains in this list originate from one sample, sequenced in a study of HIV-infected patients and healthy controls. Whole blood was used without fractionation, so all unsorted peripheral T cells were included. Reverse transcription used about 500 ng RNA and constant-region primers for alpha and beta. Using multiplexing indices, alpha and beta chain libraries were generated apart by chain-specific third strand synthesis. TCRdb recomputed calls from the 5' RACE reads with MiXCR, one row per CDR3 protein. The profile shows approximately 9,800 distinct CDR3 sequences, 8% of them singletons. Sequenced material: blood. The origin of the receptors is an adult in good health.

The chain recombines TRBV6-2 or TRBV6-3 with TRBJ2-3; no clear D gene. The CDR3 has 14 amino acids. The germline gives CDR1 MNHEY, CDR2 SVGEGT. Between the trimmed V and J ends, which lost 0 bases and 0 bases, there was a span of 4 bases. The CDR3 sequence is CASSYSTSTDTQYF. The DNA for the CDR3 is TGTGCCAGCAGTTACTCGACTAGCACAGATACGCAGTATTTT.

This clonotype appeared many times. The V call is TRBV10-3, the J call TRBJ2-5; TRBD2 agrees at 11 bases. Germline loops: CDR1 ENHRY, CDR2 SYGVKD. This CDR3 is built from 14 residues. V shed 5 bases and J 5 bases; nucleotides not matched to a gene: 4. The CDR3 DNA is TGTGCCATCAGTCATAGCGGGGGGGCGGAGACCCAGTACTTC. Protein: CAISHSGGAETQYF.

J is TRBJ1-1 and V is TRBV19, with D perhaps TRBD1 (5 bases). V lost 7 bases, J lost 0 bases, and 9 bases lay in between. Per the germline V gene, CDR1 is LNHDA and CDR2 is SQIVND (reference sequence). The CDR3 spans 13 residues. The CDR3, as DNA: TGTGCCAGTACGGGAGGGGTGAACACTGAAGCTTTCTTT. Translation: CASTGGVNTEAFF.

The rearrangement links TRBV5-1 to TRBJ1-5; D is uncertain. The CDR3 has 16 amino acids. Between the trimmed V and J ends, which lost 0 bases and 4 bases, there was a span of 14 bases. Germline V gene lookup returns CDR1 SGHRS and CDR2 YFSETQ. CDR3 in amino acids: CASSLAREGSNQPQHF. The CDR3 DNA sequence: TGCGCCAGCAGCTTGGCTAGGGAAGGTTCGAATCAGCCCCAGCATTTT.

The rearrangement joins TRBV6-2 or TRBV6-3 to TRBJ1-1; D possibly corresponds to TRBD1 (6 bases). This CDR3 contains 12 residues. With 6 bases removed from V and 5 bases from J, the gap between germline ends came to 10 bases. CDR1 and CDR2 from the germline V gene are MNHEY and SVGEGT. CDR3 loop: CASREGGTEAFF. The CDR3 DNA reads TGTGCCAGCAGAGAAGGGGGGACTGAAGCTTTCTTT.

This clonotype is medium-sized within its sample. The chain links TRBV4-2 to TRBJ1-5; TRBD1 matches 8 bases. The CDR3 extends over 15 amino acids. V was clipped by 0 bases and J by 6 bases; unmatched bases: 4. Looked up from germline, CDR1 is LGHNA and CDR2 is YNFKEQ. CDR3 loop: CASSQDSGGSQPQHF. Written as DNA, the CDR3 is TGTGCCAGCAGCCAAGACTCAGGGGGCTCTCAGCCCCAGCATTTT.

J is TRBJ2-5 and V is TRBV20-1; D not certain. From germline, CDR1 is DFQATT and CDR2 SNEGSKA (reference sequence). The CDR3 extends over 13 amino acids. The ends were cut back, 4 bases at V and 0 bases at J, with 9 bases in the middle. DNA of the CDR3: TGCAGTGCTACTCCGTGGAACCAAGAGACCCAGTACTTC. Translation: CSATPWNQETQYF.

The chain combines TRBV6-5 with TRBJ2-3, with D uncertain. With 6 bases removed from V and 2 bases from J, the gap between germline ends came to 12 bases. Looked up from germline, CDR1 is MNHEY and CDR2 is SVGAGI. The CDR3 loop spans 14 amino acids. The CDR3 DNA follows: TGTGCCAGCAGAATACTTACCCCCACAGATACGCAGTATTTT. This gives the protein CASRILTPTDTQYF.

Judged by abundance, this clonotype is medium-sized. The V and J genes are TRBV18 and TRBJ1-1; tentative D call: TRBD1 (6 bases). This CDR3 has 15 amino acids. The germline gives CDR1 KGHSH, CDR2 LQKENI. Trimming shortened V by 0 bases and J by 6 bases, and 14 bases separated the two germline ends. The CDR3 reads CASSPPMGGPSEAFF. The DNA for the CDR3 is TGTGCCAGCTCACCACCGATGGGGGGGCCATCTGAAGCTTTCTTT.

This clonotype was counted only a few times. The chain employs TRBV29-1 and TRBJ2-1; D is perhaps TRBD1 (6 bases). This CDR3 has 13 residues. Deletions cut 6 bases from V and 4 bases from J, with 13 bases between. The germline gives CDR1 SQVTM, CDR2 ANQGSEA. Here the CDR3 reads CSVRQDQYNEQFF. As DNA, the CDR3 is TGCAGCGTGAGACAGGACCAATACAATGAGCAGTTCTTC.

This clonotype appeared a few times. This chain joins TRBV12-3 or TRBV12-4 and TRBJ1-6; 7 nucleotides agree with TRBD1. The CDR3 has 14 amino acids. After removal of 5 bases from V and 8 bases from J, the junction contained 6 bases not matched to a gene. This CDR3 is CASSRWDSYSPLHF. In nucleotides, the CDR3 is TGTGCCAGCAGTCGGTGGGACAGTTATTCACCCCTCCACTTT.

This chain uses TRBV7-9 with TRBJ2-5; tentatively, D is TRBD2 (6 bases). Germline values: CDR1 SEHNR, CDR2 FQNEAQ (reference sequence). This CDR3 is 15 amino acids long. Trimming stripped 9 bases from V and 5 bases from J, with 22 bases between. CDR3 DNA sequence: TGTGCCAGAAGCCCTTTTCTCCTAGCGCTCGAGACCCAGTACTTC. It translates to CARSPFLLALETQYF.

Relative to its sample, this clonotype is medium-sized (0.01 to 0.1%). The CDR3 region has the DNA TGCAGTGCTAGTCGGGACAGGTTCCCTGAAGCTTTCTTT. Translation gives CSASRDRFPEAFF. The gene calls are TRBV20-1 and TRBJ1-1; the match to TRBD1 covers 8 bases. Trimming cost V 3 bases and J 6 bases; bases outside gene matches: 6. CDR1 and CDR2 (germline): DFQATT, SNEGSKA (reference sequence). The CDR3 has 13 amino acids.

This clonotype rates as medium-sized. V gene TRBV5-1 combines with J gene TRBJ1-6; 9 bases line up with TRBD1. The CDR3 is 14 amino acids. Germline trimming cut 4 bases from V and 10 bases from J; bases unmatched to any gene: 6. In germline, CDR1 is SGHRS, CDR2 YFSETQ. The CDR3 loop reads CASSEGQGGSPLHF. CDR3 bases: TGCGCCAGCAGCGAGGGACAGGGCGGCTCACCCCTCCACTTT.

As regards this clonotype: A much larger clone sits a single nucleotide away, making a read error possible. The rearrangement links TRBV6-4 to TRBJ1-1, with 7 bases matching TRBD1. Germline V CDR1 and CDR2: MRHNA, SNTAGT. CDR3 length: 13 amino acids. The CDR3 protein is CTSTGQETTEAFF. DNA for the CDR3: TGTACCAGCACCGGACAGGAGACAACTGAAGCTTTCTTT.

This clonotype was seen a few times. V and J are TRBV6-5 and TRBJ1-2; D is perhaps TRBD1 (6 bases). The CDR3 covers 15 residues. The germline gives CDR1 MNHEY, CDR2 SVGAGI. V dropped 2 bases and J dropped 4 bases, with 14 bases sitting between them. The CDR3 spells CASSYGNRVLYGYTF. The DNA for the CDR3 is TGTGCCAGCAGTTACGGTAACAGGGTACTCTATGGCTACACCTTC.

Within the sample, this clonotype is medium-sized. The V gene is TRBV2, the J gene TRBJ1-5; D gene unclear. Germline values: CDR1 SNHLY, CDR2 FYNNEI. This CDR3 is 17 amino acids long. Trimming pared 1 base from V and 4 bases from J, leaving 17 bases between. The CDR3 spells CASSEVLGSRGNQPQHF. CDR3 nucleotide sequence: TGTGCCAGCAGTGAAGTTCTCGGCAGCCGAGGGAATCAGCCCCAGCATTTT.

By its share, this clonotype is medium-sized. This chain uses TRBV5-1 with TRBJ1-1, with D perhaps TRBD1 (5 bases). The germline V gene has CDR1 SGHRS and CDR2 YFSETQ. The CDR3 runs 15 residues. Trimming took off 4 bases at V and 0 bases at J, with 13 bases between the two ends. This CDR3 is CASSGWDGMNTEAFF. CDR3 DNA sequence: TGCGCCAGCAGCGGATGGGACGGCATGAACACTGAAGCTTTCTTT.

CDR3 sequence (DNA): TGCAGCGTTGCGGGGACGGCGAGAACCGGGGAGCTGTTTTTT. Protein sequence: CSVAGTARTGELFF. The rearrangement uses TRBV29-1 and TRBJ2-2, with D perhaps assigned TRBD1 or TRBD2 (5 bases each). Per the germline V gene, CDR1 is SQVTM and CDR2 is ANQGSEA. V lost 4 bases to trimming and J lost 5 bases, with 14 bases between them. The CDR3 length is 14 residues.

By sample fraction, this clonotype is medium-sized. The genes are TRBV7-8 and TRBJ2-3; 8 nucleotides agree with TRBD2. Trimming at V came to 5 bases and at J to 2 bases, leaving 3 bases not matched to a gene. The V gene's germline CDR1 is SGHVS and CDR2 FQNEAQ. CDR3 size: 14 residues. The DNA of the CDR3 is TGTGCCAGCAGCCGCGGGAGGACCACAGATACGCAGTATTTT. This codes for CASSRGRTTDTQYF.

This clonotype was seen ten or more times. V and J are TRBV5-1 and TRBJ2-2; the D is unclear. This CDR3 comprises 15 residues. Germline values: CDR1 SGHRS, CDR2 YFSETQ. Trimming shortened V by 0 bases and J by 3 bases, and 9 bases separated the two germline ends. In DNA form, the CDR3 reads TGCGCCAGCAGCTTGGGGGCCCCGGACACCGGGGAGCTGTTTTTT. Its protein is CASSLGAPDTGELFF.

This clonotype was picked up many times. The V call is TRBV5-1, the J call TRBJ2-1; D is undetermined. CDR3 size: 13 residues. Trimming cost V 4 bases and J 0 bases, with 5 bases left between them. The germline V gene has CDR1 SGHRS and CDR2 YFSETQ. The CDR3 DNA reads TGCGCCAGCAGCCCAGACTCCTACAATGAGCAGTTCTTC. Translated: CASSPDSYNEQFF.

Relative to its sample, this clonotype is medium-sized (0.01 to 0.1%). This rearrangement joins TRBV5-5 to TRBJ2-1; the D is unclear. The CDR3 contains 16 residues. Trimming shortened V by 0 bases and J by 2 bases, and 12 bases separated the two germline ends. Germline CDR1 reads SGHKS; CDR2 reads YYEKEE (reference sequence). The CDR3, as DNA: TGTGCCAGCAGCTTGGAAAGGGTTTCAGCCTACAATGAGCAGTTCTTC. Translation gives CASSLERVSAYNEQFF.

This clonotype ranks as medium-sized (0.01 to 0.1%). The chain combines TRBV5-1 with TRBJ1-2; 9 bases match TRBD1. Germline CDR1 is SGHRS and CDR2 is YFSETQ. Trimming removed 5 bases from V and 4 bases from J; junction bases left unmatched: 15. The CDR3 has 17 residues. In DNA form, the CDR3 reads TGCGCCAGCAGAGAGGGGGACAGGGTACTGAAAGCCTATGGCTACACCTTC. This gives the protein CASREGDRVLKAYGYTF.

J is TRBJ1-5 and V is TRBV2; a possible D gene is TRBD1 (6 bases). Per germline, CDR1 SNHLY and CDR2 FYNNEI. This CDR3 comprises 15 residues. The V end lost 3 bases, the J end lost 0 bases, and 9 bases lay between the germline ends. The CDR3 region has the DNA TGTGCCAGCAGTGAGGGCAGGGGTAGCAATCAGCCCCAGCATTTT. It codes for CASSEGRGSNQPQHF.

The sample holds many counts of this clonotype. This chain uses TRBV14 with TRBJ1-1; possible D gene TRBD1, 6 bases. Germline CDR1 reads SGHDN; CDR2 reads FVKESK. The CDR3 runs 16 residues. V gave up 4 bases and J gave up 1 base, with 16 bases separating them. CDR3 bases: TGTGCCAGCAGCCCGGGACAACAACTTTGGAACACTGAAGCTTTCTTT. It specifies CASSPGQQLWNTEAFF.